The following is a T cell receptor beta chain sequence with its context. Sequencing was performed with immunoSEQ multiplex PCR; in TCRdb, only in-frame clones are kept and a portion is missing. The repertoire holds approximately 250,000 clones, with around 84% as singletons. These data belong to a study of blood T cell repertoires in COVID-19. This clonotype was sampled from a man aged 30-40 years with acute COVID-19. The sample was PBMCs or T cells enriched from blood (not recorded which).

DNA for the CDR3: TGTGCCAGCAGCTTAGTTGCGGGAGGCGGTGAGCAGTTCTTC. It codes for CASSLVAGGGEQFF. The chain is built from TRBV7-6 and TRBJ2-1, with 8 bases lining up with TRBD2. Looked up from germline, CDR1 is SGHVS and CDR2 is FNYEAQ. The J segment lost 9 bases and the V segment lost 1 base, leaving 5 bases of the junction unmatched. The CDR3 is 14 amino acids.